These 18 T cell receptor beta chains came from one sample sequenced in a study of radiation and T cells in renal cell carcinoma. Time point: baseline pretreatment blood. Treatment defined: 15 Gy SBRT to primary tumor, nephrectomy 4 weeks later. Using immunoSEQ multiplex PCR, the repertoire was profiled, and TCRdb retains in-frame clones only, with some absent. The table records 110,000 to 150,000 clones, roughly 80% of them present only once. This specimen consisted of blood, obtained from a patient whose treatment included radiotherapy and nephrectomy. The receptors derive from a woman aged 50 to 65 with renal cell carcinoma.

This chain connects TRBV5-4 to TRBJ2-1; TRBD2 matches at 12 bases. Per germline, CDR1 SGHNT and CDR2 YYREEE (reference sequence). CDR3 length equals 16 residues. The ends lost 1 base at V and 5 bases at J; junction bases unmatched: 4. CDR3 residues: CASSLSSGRVDNEQFF. CDR3 sequence (DNA): TGTGCCAGCAGCTTGTCTAGCGGGAGGGTAGACAATGAGCAGTTCTTC.

This chain connects TRBV7-2 to TRBJ2-4; no definite D call. Germline V gene lookup returns CDR1 SGHTA and CDR2 FQGNSA. The CDR3 totals 15 residues. V was shortened by 5 bases and J by 3 bases, with 14 bases between the two germline ends. The DNA for the CDR3 is TGTGCCAGCAGCCAATCATTAGTTGGCAAAAACATTCAGTACTTC. This gives the protein CASSQSLVGKNIQYF.

The chain employs TRBV7-2 and TRBJ1-5; D is perhaps TRBD1 (6 bases). V shed 5 bases and J shed 7 bases, with 12 bases lying between them. Germline V gene sequence: CDR1 SGHTA, CDR2 FQGNSA. The CDR3 is made up of 13 amino acids. The CDR3 loop reads CASSMGGWQPQHF. CDR3 DNA: TGTGCCAGCAGCATGGGGGGCTGGCAGCCCCAGCATTTT.

J is TRBJ2-7 and V is TRBV6-6; TRBD2 is a possible D gene (5 bases). The germline V gene encodes CDR1 MNHNY and CDR2 SVGAGI (reference sequence). V was trimmed by 2 bases and J by 7 bases, leaving 18 bases between them. The length of the CDR3 is 15 residues. The CDR3 loop reads CASSYDAFGSAEQYF. The CDR3 bases are TGTGCCAGCAGTTACGATGCTTTTGGGAGTGCTGAGCAGTACTTC.

The rearrangement joins TRBV2 to TRBJ1-2; 7 positions match TRBD1. This CDR3 is built from 13 residues. The J segment lost 6 bases and the V segment lost 3 bases, leaving 4 bases of the junction unmatched. Germline CDR1 and CDR2: SNHLY and FYNNEI. CDR3 coding DNA: TGTGCCAGCAGTGATGAGGGGGCCGATGGCTACACCTTC. Encoded protein: CASSDEGADGYTF. Full variable domain (outside the CDR3, taken from reference TRBV2 and TRBJ1-2): EPEVTQTPSHQVTQMGQEVILRCVPISNHLYFYWYRQILGQKVEFLVSFYNNEISEKSEIFDDQFSVERPDGSNFTLKIRSTKLEDSAMYFCASSDEGADGYTFGSGTRLTVV.

This rearrangement joins TRBV2 to TRBJ2-3; 7 bases line up with TRBD1. V gave up 6 bases and J gave up 2 bases; unmatched junction bases: 5. This CDR3 comprises 14 residues. The germline V gene has CDR1 SNHLY and CDR2 FYNNEI. CDR3 loop: CASRSTGATDTQYF. CDR3 in DNA: TGTGCCAGCAGGAGTACAGGGGCCACAGATACGCAGTATTTT.

V usage is TRBV5-1 and J usage is TRBJ1-4; D uncertain. V was pared by 8 bases and J by 5 bases, with 10 bases between. CDR1 and CDR2 from the germline V gene are SGHRS and YFSETQ. The CDR3 spans 12 residues. The CDR3 DNA reads as TGCGCCAGTGGAAAGGGAAATGAAAAACTGTTTTTT. This encodes CASGKGNEKLFF.

The genes are TRBV29-1 and TRBJ2-7, with 14 bases fitting TRBD2. The CDR3 is 16 amino acids. V trimming: 6 bases; J trimming: 7 bases; junction bases outside the gene matches: 14. The germline CDR1 and CDR2 sequences are SQVTM and ANQGSEA. Here the CDR3 reads CSVATGTSGGTREQYF. The CDR3 DNA is TGCAGCGTAGCCACCGGGACTAGCGGGGGAACACGGGAGCAGTACTTC.

This clone was recorded only once. The rearrangement links TRBV5-1 to TRBJ1-6; D is ambiguous. CDR1 and CDR2 (germline): SGHRS, YFSETQ. The CDR3 length is 15 residues. V dropped 0 bases and J dropped 6 bases, with 10 bases sitting between them. The CDR3, as DNA: TGCGCCAGCAGCTTGGATCCGGTGGCTAATTCACCCCTCCACTTT. Translated, it gives CASSLDPVANSPLHF.

This clone was found a few times. The chain combines TRBV7-3 with TRBJ1-2, with 8 bases fitting TRBD1. The CDR3 is 13 residues long. V lost 5 bases, J lost 7 bases, and 6 bases stayed unmatched. Per the germline V gene, CDR1 is SGHTA and CDR2 is FQGTGA. The CDR3, as DNA: TGTGCCAGCAGCCCAGGGGGCGCAGGTGGCTACACCTTC. It encodes CASSPGGAGGYTF.

V and J are TRBV19 and TRBJ2-2; D is ambiguous. The CDR3 runs to 14 residues. V was cut by 7 bases and J by 2 bases, with 11 bases left in between. Germline V gives CDR1 LNHDA, CDR2 SQIVND (reference sequence). The CDR3 loop is CASTSSVNTGELFF. Here the CDR3 DNA reads TGTGCCAGTACATCCTCGGTAAACACCGGGGAGCTGTTTTTT.

The chain combines TRBV10-1 with TRBJ2-7; perhaps TRBD1 as D (6 bases). The CDR3 extends over 14 amino acids. Germline V CDR1 and CDR2: WNHNN, SYGVQD (reference sequence). Between the trimmed V and J ends, which lost 0 bases and 2 bases, there was a span of 8 bases. The CDR3 DNA reads as TGCGCCAGCAGTGAGTCGACAGGTACCTACGAGCAGTACTTC. Encoded protein: CASSESTGTYEQYF.

The rearrangement uses TRBV6-6 and TRBJ2-2; 9 bases match TRBD2. The V gene's germline CDR1 is MNHNY and CDR2 SVGAGI (reference sequence). V trimming: 4 bases; J trimming: 8 bases; junction bases outside the gene matches: 11. CDR3 size: 16 residues. The CDR3 nucleotides read TGTGCCAGCAGTTTCGGACTAGCGCTGAGTTCGGGGGAGCTGTTTTTT. The encoded protein is CASSFGLALSSGELFF.

CDR3 nucleotides: TGTGCCAGCAGCCAGCCTGTGGGGGGCACTGAAGCTTTCTTT. This codes for CASSQPVGGTEAFF. The V gene is TRBV5-4, the J gene TRBJ1-1; D is perhaps TRBD1 (5 bases). Germline-derived CDR1 and CDR2 are SGHNT and YYREEE (reference sequence). CDR3 length: 14 residues. Trimming left V 4 bases short and J 4 bases short, with 14 bases between.

A few counts support this clone. The chain joins TRBV9 to TRBJ2-3; 7 positions match TRBD1. Germline V gene lookup returns CDR1 SGDLS and CDR2 YYNGEE. V lost 4 bases, J lost 2 bases, and 4 bases stayed unmatched. The CDR3 loop spans 14 amino acids. CDR3 in amino acids: CASSPGQITDTQYF. As DNA, the CDR3 is TGTGCCAGCAGCCCGGGACAGATCACAGATACGCAGTATTTT.

A few counts support this clone. The V gene is TRBV9, the J gene TRBJ1-6; the D is unclear. CDR3 length equals 13 residues. Between the trimmed V and J ends, which lost 2 bases and 7 bases, there was a span of 7 bases. In germline, CDR1 is SGDLS, CDR2 YYNGEE. The CDR3 reads CASSVRGNSPLHF. In DNA form, the CDR3 reads TGTGCCAGCAGCGTGAGAGGGAATTCACCCCTCCACTTT.

This chain joins TRBV7-3 and TRBJ2-7, with D tentatively TRBD1 or TRBD2 (5 bases each). CDR3 length: 15 amino acids. Germline V lookup: CDR1 SGHTA, CDR2 FQGTGA. Trimming removed 2 bases from V and 7 bases from J, with 18 bases in between. CDR3 region: CASSLRGSPPGEQYF. The DNA for the CDR3 is TGTGCCAGCAGCTTACGGGGCAGTCCTCCGGGGGAGCAGTACTTC.

CDR3 DNA: TGTGCCAGCAGTGAAGGGCAGGGGAATCAGCCCCAGCATTTT. This codes for CASSEGQGNQPQHF. The chain has TRBV27 and TRBJ1-5; possible D gene TRBD1, 6 bases. CDR3 length: 14 residues. Trimming took 5 bases from V and 4 from J, leaving 12 bases between them. CDR1 and CDR2 (germline): MNHEY, SMNVEV (reference sequence).